This T cell receptor (beta chain) came from a study of OX40 agonist ivuxolimab in advanced cancers. Study at large: Dose-escalation patients' cancers were hepatocellular carcinoma, melanoma, renal cell or head and neck cancer. There were three patients with partial responses, one having hepatocellular carcinoma and two cutaneous melanoma.

Overall study findings and caveats: In the 0.1 to 3.0 mg/kg range, CD4+ and CD8+ blood T cells had expanded clonally by week 6.

With respect to this clone: The antigen remains undetermined.

Generated by immunoSEQ multiplex PCR, the TCRdb table keeps only in-frame clones and is missing some. The sample contains about 46,000 clones, around 91% of which appear only once. Germline trimming cut 6 bases from V and 0 bases from J; bases unmatched to any gene: 7. Per the germline V gene, CDR1 is MDHEN and CDR2 is SYDVKM. The CDR3 length is 15 residues. The chain employs TRBV28 and TRBJ2-5, with 7 bases matching TRBD1. The material was CD4+ or CD8+ T cells sorted from blood, obtained in a trial of the OX40 agonist ivuxolimab. The receptor was derived from an adult with an advanced solid tumor such as melanoma, head and neck, liver or kidney cancer. The CDR3 nucleotides are TGTGCCAGCAGGGACGGGACAGCGTACCAAGAGACCCAGTACTTC. This translates into CASRDGTAYQETQYF. Full variable domain (remainder filled in from reference TRBV28 and TRBJ2-5): DVKVTQSSRYLVKRTGEKVFLECVQDMDHENMFWYRQDPGLGLRLIYFSYDVKMKEKGDIPEGYSVSREKKERFSLILESASTNQTSMYLCASRDGTAYQETQYFGPGTRLLVL.